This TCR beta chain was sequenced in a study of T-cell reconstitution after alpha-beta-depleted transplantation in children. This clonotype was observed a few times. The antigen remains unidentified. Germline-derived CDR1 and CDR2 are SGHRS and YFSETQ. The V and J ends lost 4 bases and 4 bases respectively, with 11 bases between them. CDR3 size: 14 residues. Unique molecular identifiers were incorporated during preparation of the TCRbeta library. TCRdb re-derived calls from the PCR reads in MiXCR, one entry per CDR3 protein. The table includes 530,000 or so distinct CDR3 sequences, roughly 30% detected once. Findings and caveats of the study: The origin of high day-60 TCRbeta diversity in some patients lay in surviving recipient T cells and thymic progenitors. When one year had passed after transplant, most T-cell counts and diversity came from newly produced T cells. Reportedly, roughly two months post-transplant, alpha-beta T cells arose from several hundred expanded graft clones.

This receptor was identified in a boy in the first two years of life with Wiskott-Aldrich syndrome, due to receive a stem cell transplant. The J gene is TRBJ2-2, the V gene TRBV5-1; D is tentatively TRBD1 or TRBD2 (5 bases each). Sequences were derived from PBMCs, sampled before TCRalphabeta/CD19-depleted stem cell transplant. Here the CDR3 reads CASSRDLTTGELFF. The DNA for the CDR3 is TGCGCCAGCAGCCGGGACCTAACCACCGGGGAGCTGTTTTTT.